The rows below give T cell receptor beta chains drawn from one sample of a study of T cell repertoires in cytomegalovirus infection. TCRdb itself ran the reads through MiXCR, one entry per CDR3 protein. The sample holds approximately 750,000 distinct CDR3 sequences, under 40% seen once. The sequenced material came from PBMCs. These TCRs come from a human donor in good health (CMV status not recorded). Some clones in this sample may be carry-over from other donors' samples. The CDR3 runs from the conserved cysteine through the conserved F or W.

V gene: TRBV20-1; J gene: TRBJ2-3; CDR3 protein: CSARSREGAQSSGREDTQYF
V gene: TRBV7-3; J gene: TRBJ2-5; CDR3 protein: CASSRELEETQYF
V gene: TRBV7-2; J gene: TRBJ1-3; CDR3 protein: CASSLVPPGQVDTIYF
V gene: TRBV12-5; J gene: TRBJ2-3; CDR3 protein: CASGLGNRPADTQYF
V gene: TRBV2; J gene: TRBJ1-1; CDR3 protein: CASSEVGGISEAFF
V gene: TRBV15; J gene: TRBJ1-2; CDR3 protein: CATSPVGSGYGYTF
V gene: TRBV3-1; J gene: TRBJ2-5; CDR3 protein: CASSQEVRLAGKETQYF
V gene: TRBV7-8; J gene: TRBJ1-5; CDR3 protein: CASSTTGTAGNQPQHF
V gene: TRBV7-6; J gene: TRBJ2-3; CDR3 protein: CASSLLGGVRTDTQYF
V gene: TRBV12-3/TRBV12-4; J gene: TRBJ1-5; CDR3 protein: CASSLRLRGGQPQHF
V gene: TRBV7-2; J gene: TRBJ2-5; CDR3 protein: CASSATYRLETQYF
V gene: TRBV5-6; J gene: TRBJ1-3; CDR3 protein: CASSLAGQGLPGNTIYF
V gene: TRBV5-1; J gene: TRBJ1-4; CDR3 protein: CASSLDPGLGEKLFF
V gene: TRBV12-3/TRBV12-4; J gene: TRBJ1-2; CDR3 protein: CASSKGTGFYGYTF
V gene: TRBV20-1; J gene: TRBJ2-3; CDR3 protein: CSLRSGSGTQYF
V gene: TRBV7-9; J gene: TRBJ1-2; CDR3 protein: CASSLVGDGSGGYTF
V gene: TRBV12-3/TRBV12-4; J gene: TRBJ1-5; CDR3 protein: CASSTTRARTQHF
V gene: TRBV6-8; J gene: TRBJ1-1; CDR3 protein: CASSFGRGKRTEAFF
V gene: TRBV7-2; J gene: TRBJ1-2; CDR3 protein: CASSPVRLRKAKEDGYTF
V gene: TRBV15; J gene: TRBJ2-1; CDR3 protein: CATSRGSGRLGNEQFF
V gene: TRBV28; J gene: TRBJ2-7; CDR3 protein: CASSSYRDLLSDGEQYF
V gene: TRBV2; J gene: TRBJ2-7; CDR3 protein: CASSEPGAAQYF
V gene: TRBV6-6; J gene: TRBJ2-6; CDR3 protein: CASSYSKGGALSGANVLTF
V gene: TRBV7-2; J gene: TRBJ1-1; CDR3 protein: CASSLWAGRLSEAFF
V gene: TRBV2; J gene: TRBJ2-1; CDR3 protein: CASSVGGRAYHEQFF
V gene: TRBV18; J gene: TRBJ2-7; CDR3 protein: CASSPNSQNYEQYF
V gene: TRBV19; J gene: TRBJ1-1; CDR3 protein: CASSPTGHLAFF